This paragraph covers one T cell receptor beta chain sequence. What it recognizes is unknown. The data stem from a study of CD8 T cells in cerebrospinal fluid in Alzheimer's disease. Per germline, CDR1 GTSNPN and CDR2 SVGIG (reference sequence). The CDR3 is 13 residues long. General study results and limits: EBV-specific clones showed no enrichment in Alzheimer's patients and were not the top expanded clones. In mild cognitive impairment or Alzheimer's disease, the biggest CSF clone made up more TCRs than in controls.

Using the 10x single-cell sequencing reads, TCRdb records one entry per CDR3 protein without DNA. The table for this sample gives under 850 distinct CDR3 sequences. The chain joins TRBV30 to TRBJ1-2; TCRdb picks TRBD1, but there is no DNA to check that call. The TCR sequence derives from a human donor with Parkinson's disease. The sequenced sample consisted of cerebrospinal fluid. The CDR3 here is CAWSRSGGNGYTF.